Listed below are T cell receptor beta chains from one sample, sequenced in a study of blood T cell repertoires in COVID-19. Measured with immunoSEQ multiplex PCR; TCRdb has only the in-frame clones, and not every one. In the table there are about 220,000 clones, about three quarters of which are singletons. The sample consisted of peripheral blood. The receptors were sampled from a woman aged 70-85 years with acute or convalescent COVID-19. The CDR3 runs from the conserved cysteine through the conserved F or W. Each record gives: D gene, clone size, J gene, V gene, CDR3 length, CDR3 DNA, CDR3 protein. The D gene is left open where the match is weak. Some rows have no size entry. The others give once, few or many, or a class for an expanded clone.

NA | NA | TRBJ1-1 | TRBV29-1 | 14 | TGCAGCGTTGAACCGGGTTATCGAAACACTGAAGCTTTCTTT | CSVEPGYRNTEAFF
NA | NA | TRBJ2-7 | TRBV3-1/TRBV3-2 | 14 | TGTGCCAGCAGCCGTTGGGACACCTCCTACGAGCAGTACTTC | CASSRWDTSYEQYF
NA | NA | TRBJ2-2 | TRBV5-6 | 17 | TGTGCCAGCAGCTTGTTGAAGGCACCCCAGCGGACCGGGGAGCTGTTTTTT | CASSLLKAPQRTGELFF
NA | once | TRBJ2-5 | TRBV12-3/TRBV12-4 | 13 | TGTGCCAGCAGTAAAGCCCAGGGGGAGACCCAGTACTTC | CASSKAQGETQYF
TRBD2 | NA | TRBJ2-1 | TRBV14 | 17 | TGTGCCAGCAGCCCTGACTTAGCGGGGGGGCCATGGGTTGAGCAGTTCTTC | CASSPDLAGGPWVEQFF
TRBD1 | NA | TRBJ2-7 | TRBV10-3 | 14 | TGTGCCATCAGGATAGACAGGGGGAGCTACGAGCAGTACTTC | CAIRIDRGSYEQYF
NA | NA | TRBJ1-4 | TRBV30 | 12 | TGTGCCTGGAGTGTAGGGGAGGGGGAACTGTTTTTT | CAWSVGEGELFF
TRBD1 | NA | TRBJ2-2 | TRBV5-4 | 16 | TGTGCCAGCAGCTTGAGAGGGGGCGGAGGCACCGGGGAGCTGTTTTTT | CASSLRGGGGTGELFF
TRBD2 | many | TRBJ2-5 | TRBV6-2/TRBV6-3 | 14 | TGTGCCAGCAGCCTCCGGGGGGGCCGAGAGACCCAGTACTTC | CASSLRGGRETQYF
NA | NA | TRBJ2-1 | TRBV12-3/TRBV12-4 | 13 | TGTGCCAGCAGTCCCGACAGATACAATGAGCAGTTCTTC | CASSPDRYNEQFF
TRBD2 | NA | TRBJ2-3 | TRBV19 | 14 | TGTGCCAGCGGGGGGGACCGTAGCACAGATACGCAGTATTTT | CASGGDRSTDTQYF
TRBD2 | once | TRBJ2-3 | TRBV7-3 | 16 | TGTGCCAGCAGCTTAAACGGCGGGGGACGCACAGATACGCAGTATTTT | CASSLNGGGRTDTQYF
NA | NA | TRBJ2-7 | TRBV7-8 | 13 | TGTGCCAGCAGCTTAACCCCAGGGGCCGAGCAGTACTTC | CASSLTPGAEQYF
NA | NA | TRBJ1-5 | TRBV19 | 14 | TGTGCCAGTAGTACCCGGAGGGGCAATCAGCCCCAGCATTTT | CASSTRRGNQPQHF
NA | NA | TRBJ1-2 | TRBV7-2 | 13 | TGTGCCAGCAGCCTAGAGGGGGAGCTTGGCTACACCTTC | CASSLEGELGYTF
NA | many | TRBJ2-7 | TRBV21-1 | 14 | TGTGCCAGCAGCAAAGCGAGGGCAGCGTACGAGCAGTACTTC | CASSKARAAYEQYF
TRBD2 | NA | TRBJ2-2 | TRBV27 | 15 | TGTGCCAGCGCTAGCGGGGGGGCGGGCACCGGGGAGCTGTTTTTT | CASASGGAGTGELFF
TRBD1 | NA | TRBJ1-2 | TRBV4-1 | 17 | TGCGCCAGCAGCCGGGAAAACACAGGGGGCTTAGGCTATGGCTACACCTTC | CASSRENTGGLGYGYTF
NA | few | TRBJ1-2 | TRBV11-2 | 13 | TGTGCCAGCAGCCTCGCGCAGGGGTTACGGACCGCCTTC | CASSLAQGLRTAF
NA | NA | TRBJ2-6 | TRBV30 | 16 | TGTGCCTGGAAGTCGGGCGGAGGGCGTGGGGCCAACGTCCTGACTTTC | CAWKSGGGRGANVLTF
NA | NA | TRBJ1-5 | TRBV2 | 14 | TGTGCCAGCAGTGCAAGTACAGACAATCAGCCCCAGCATTTT | CASSASTDNQPQHF
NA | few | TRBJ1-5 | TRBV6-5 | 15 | TGTGCCAGCAGCCGGCGAACGGGAGAGGATCAGCCCCAGCATTTT | CASSRRTGEDQPQHF
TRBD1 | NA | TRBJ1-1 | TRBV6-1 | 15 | TGTGCCAGCAGTGACCCACTGACAGGGGGAACTGAAGCTTTCTTT | CASSDPLTGGTEAFF
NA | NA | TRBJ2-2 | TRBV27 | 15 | TGTGCCAGCAGATTTACAGGGAAGGTGAACGGGGAGCTGTTTTTT | CASRFTGKVNGELFF
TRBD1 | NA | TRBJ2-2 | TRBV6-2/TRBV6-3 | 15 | TGTGCCAGCAGTCAGACAGGGGAGGACACCGGGGAGCTGTTTTTT | CASSQTGEDTGELFF
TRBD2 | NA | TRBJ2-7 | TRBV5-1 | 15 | TGCGCCAGCAGCTTGGATCGTTGGGAGGGCTACGAGCAGTACTTC | CASSLDRWEGYEQYF
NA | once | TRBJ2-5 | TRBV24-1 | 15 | TGTGCCACCAGTGACCCCTCGGGGTCCCAAGAGACCCAGTACTTC | CATSDPSGSQETQYF
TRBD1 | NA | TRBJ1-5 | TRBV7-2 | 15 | TGTGCCAGCAGCCCGGGACAGGGAAGCAATCAGCCCCAGCATTTT | CASSPGQGSNQPQHF
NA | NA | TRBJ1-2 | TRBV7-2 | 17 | TGTGCCAGCAGCTTAATGACAGCTTATCGCGCTAACTATGGCTACACCTTC | CASSLMTAYRANYGYTF
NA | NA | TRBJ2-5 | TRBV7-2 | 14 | TGTGCCAGCAGCCTCGTCGGGGGACAAGAGACCCAGTACTTC | CASSLVGGQETQYF
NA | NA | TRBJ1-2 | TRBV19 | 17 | TGTGCCAGTAGACCCCTTGACATCTGGGTAGGAAACTATGGCTACACCTTC | CASRPLDIWVGNYGYTF
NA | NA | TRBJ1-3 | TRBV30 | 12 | TGTGCCTGGAATGCGGCTGGAAACACCATATATTTT | CAWNAAGNTIYF
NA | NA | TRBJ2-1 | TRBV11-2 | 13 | TGTGCCAGCAGCTTAGAATATAGCGGAAAGCAGTTCTTC | CASSLEYSGKQFF
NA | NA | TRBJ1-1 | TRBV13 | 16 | TGTGCCAGCAGCTTAGTCCCGGGAGGGATGAACACTGAAGCTTTCTTT | CASSLVPGGMNTEAFF
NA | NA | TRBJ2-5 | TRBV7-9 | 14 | TGTGCCAGCAGCTTGGGCCCAGTGCAAGAGACCCAGTACTTC | CASSLGPVQETQYF
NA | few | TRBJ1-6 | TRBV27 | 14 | TGTGCCAGCAGTTCCTACAGGGTGAATTCACCCCTCCACTTT | CASSSYRVNSPLHF
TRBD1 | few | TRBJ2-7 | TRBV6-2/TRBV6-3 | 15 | TGTGCCAGCAGTGCCGGGACAGGGTTCCTCAACGAGCAGTACTTC | CASSAGTGFLNEQYF
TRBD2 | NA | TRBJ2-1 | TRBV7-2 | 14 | TGTGCCAGCAGACAACTTGGGGGGGTATATGAGCAGTTCTTC | CASRQLGGVYEQFF
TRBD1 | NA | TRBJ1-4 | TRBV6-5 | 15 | TGTGCCAGCAGCGACAGGGTTACAACTAATGAAAAACTGTTTTTT | CASSDRVTTNEKLFF
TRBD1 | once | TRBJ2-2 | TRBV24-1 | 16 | TGTGCCACCAGTGGGCCAACAGGGGCCTACACCGGGGAGCTGTTTTTT | CATSGPTGAYTGELFF
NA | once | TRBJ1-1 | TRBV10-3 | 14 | TGTGCCATCAGTGTTCAGGAATTCGGCACTGAAGCTTTCTTT | CAISVQEFGTEAFF
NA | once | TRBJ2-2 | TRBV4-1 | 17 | TGCGCCAGCAGCCGTCGAAATCCTGGGCAGGACACCGGGGAGCTGTTTTTT | CASSRRNPGQDTGELFF
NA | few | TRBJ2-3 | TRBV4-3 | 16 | TGCGCCAGCAGCCAAGATCGAACGGGGGGCCGGGATACGCAGTATTTT | CASSQDRTGGRDTQYF
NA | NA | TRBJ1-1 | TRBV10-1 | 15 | TGCGCCAGCAGTGAGAGGTCGGGGGGCCTCACTGAAGCTTTCTTT | CASSERSGGLTEAFF
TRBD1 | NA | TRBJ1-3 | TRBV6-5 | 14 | TGTGCCAGCAGGGCGACAGGGGGTGGAAACACCATATATTTT | CASRATGGGNTIYF
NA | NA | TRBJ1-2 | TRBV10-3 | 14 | TGTGCCATCAGCCAGGGCAGGGATAACTATGGCTACACCTTC | CAISQGRDNYGYTF
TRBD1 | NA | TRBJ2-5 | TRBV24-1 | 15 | TGTGCCACCAGTGATGGGACAGGGATTGCGGAGACCCAGTACTTC | CATSDGTGIAETQYF
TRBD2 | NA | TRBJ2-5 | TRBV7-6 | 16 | TGTGCCAGCAGCTTAGACAGCGGGGGGGCGGGAGAGACCCAGTACTTC | CASSLDSGGAGETQYF
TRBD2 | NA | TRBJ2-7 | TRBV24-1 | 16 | TGTGCCACCAGTGAGTCAAGCGGGGGGGGAGGACACGAGCAGTACTTC | CATSESSGGGGHEQYF
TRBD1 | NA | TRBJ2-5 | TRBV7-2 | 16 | TGTGCCAGCAGCTTCCCTCCGGGACAGGGGAAAGAGACCCAGTACTTC | CASSFPPGQGKETQYF
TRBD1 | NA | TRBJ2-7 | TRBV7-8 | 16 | TGTGCCAGCAGCTTAAGACAGGGCCTTAACTCCTACGAGCAGTACTTC | CASSLRQGLNSYEQYF
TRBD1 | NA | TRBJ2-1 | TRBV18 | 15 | TGTGCCAGCTCACCCAGGACAGGGGGCCTGAATGAGCAGTTCTTC | CASSPRTGGLNEQFF
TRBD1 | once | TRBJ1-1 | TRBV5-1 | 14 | TGCGCCAGCAGCTTGGACAGGGGGGGCACTGAAGCTTTCTTT | CASSLDRGGTEAFF
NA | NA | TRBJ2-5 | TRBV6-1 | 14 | TGTGCCAGCAGTGAAACTAGGACGACGGAGACCCAGTACTTC | CASSETRTTETQYF